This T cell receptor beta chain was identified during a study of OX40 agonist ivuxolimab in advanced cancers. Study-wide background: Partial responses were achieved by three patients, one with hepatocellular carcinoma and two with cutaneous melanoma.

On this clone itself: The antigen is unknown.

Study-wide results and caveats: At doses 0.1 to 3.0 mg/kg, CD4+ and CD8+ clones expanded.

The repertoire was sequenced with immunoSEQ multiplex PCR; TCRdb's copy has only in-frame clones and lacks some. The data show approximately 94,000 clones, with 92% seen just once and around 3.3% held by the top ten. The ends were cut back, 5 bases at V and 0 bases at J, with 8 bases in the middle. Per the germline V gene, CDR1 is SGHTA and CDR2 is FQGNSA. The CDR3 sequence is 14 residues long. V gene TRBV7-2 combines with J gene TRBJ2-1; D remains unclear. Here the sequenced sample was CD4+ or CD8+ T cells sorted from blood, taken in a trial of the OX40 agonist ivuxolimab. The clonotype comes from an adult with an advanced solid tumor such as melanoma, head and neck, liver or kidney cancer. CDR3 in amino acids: CASSAPGSYNEQFF. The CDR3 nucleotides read TGTGCCAGCAGCGCCCCGGGCTCCTACAATGAGCAGTTCTTC.